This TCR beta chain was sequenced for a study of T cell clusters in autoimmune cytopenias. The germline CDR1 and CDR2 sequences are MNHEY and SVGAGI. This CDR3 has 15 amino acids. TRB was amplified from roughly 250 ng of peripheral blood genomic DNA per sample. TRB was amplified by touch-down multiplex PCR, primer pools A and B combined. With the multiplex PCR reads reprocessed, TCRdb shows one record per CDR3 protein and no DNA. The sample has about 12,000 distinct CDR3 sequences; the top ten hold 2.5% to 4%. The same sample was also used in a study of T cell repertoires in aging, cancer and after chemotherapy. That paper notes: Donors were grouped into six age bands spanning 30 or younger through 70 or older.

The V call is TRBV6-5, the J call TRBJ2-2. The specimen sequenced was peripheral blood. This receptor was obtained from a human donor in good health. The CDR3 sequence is CASSYSTLNTGELFF.